The 16 T cell receptor beta chains in this list originate from one sample, sequenced in a study of beta chain features in type 1 diabetes. Every isolated RNA sample was fully reverse transcribed, so sequencing captured expressed TCRB transcripts. Sequenced by immunoSEQ multiplex PCR; TCRdb stores in-frame clones only, minus some. The sample holds about 350,000 clones; around a fifth are singletons and the top ten take about 0.044%. The material sequenced was naive CD4+ T cells from blood. The receptors were sampled from a woman between 18 and 30 years old in good health.

CDR3 bases: TGTGCCAGCTCCCTCCCGGACAGGATAAACATTCAGTACTTC. This gives the protein CASSLPDRINIQYF. The chain is built from TRBV18 and TRBJ2-4; 7 positions agree with TRBD1. The CDR3 totals 14 residues. CDR1 KGHSH and CDR2 LQKENI come from the germline V gene. V shed 6 bases and J 6 bases; nucleotides not matched to a gene: 8.

The chain links TRBV15 to TRBJ1-1, with 7 nucleotides matching TRBD1. Germline CDR1 reads LNHNV; CDR2 reads YYDKDF (reference sequence). The CDR3 is 13 amino acids. The V segment lost 0 bases and the J segment 10 bases; nucleotides outside the gene matches: 5. CDR3 sequence reads: CATSRDEGAGAFF. The CDR3 DNA follows: TGTGCCACCAGCAGAGATGAGGGGGCTGGAGCTTTCTTT.

The gene calls are TRBV7-8 and TRBJ1-2, with 9 bases matching TRBD1. Germline trimming cut 4 bases from V and 8 bases from J; bases unmatched to any gene: 11. Germline V gene sequence: CDR1 SGHVS, CDR2 FQNEAQ. The CDR3 contains 15 residues. The CDR3 DNA is TGTGCCAGCAGCTCCAACCCCGGGACAGGGAACGGCTACACCTTC. It codes for CASSSNPGTGNGYTF.

This clone has only a few counts. The chain joins TRBV29-1 to TRBJ2-3, with D perhaps TRBD1 (6 bases). The V gene's germline CDR1 is SQVTM and CDR2 ANQGSEA. Trimming took off 7 bases at V and 3 bases at J, with 14 bases between the two ends. The CDR3 is made up of 13 amino acids. CDR3 coding DNA: TGCAGCGCCGAGGGGGTACAAACAGATACGCAGTATTTT. It encodes CSAEGVQTDTQYF.

This clone appeared a single time. The chain joins TRBV4-1 to TRBJ2-7; 8 bases agree with TRBD2. From germline, CDR1 is MGHRA and CDR2 YSYEKL. The CDR3 is 17 residues long. Trimming cost V 2 bases and J 2 bases; bases outside gene matches: 11. The CDR3 coding sequence is TGCGCCAGCAGCCAACACGCGGCGCGGGAGGTCCCCTACGAGCAGTACTTC. Protein sequence: CASSQHAAREVPYEQYF.

This clone was seen only a few times. The V gene is TRBV4-2, the J gene TRBJ2-1; 9 bases line up with TRBD1. V gave up 4 bases and J gave up 5 bases; unmatched junction bases: 6. CDR1 and CDR2 (germline): LGHNA, YNFKEQ. The CDR3 contains 15 residues. CDR3: CASSRRTGDDNEQFF. As DNA, the CDR3 is TGTGCCAGCAGCCGACGGACAGGGGACGACAATGAGCAGTTCTTC.

The rearrangement links TRBV2 to TRBJ2-6, with D possibly TRBD2 on 5 matching bases. V was clipped by 3 bases and J by 1 base, with 10 bases between them. Germline V lookup: CDR1 SNHLY, CDR2 FYNNEI. This CDR3 is built from 16 residues. The CDR3: CASSDPSGSGANVLTF. The DNA for the CDR3 is TGTGCCAGCAGTGATCCTTCGGGGTCTGGGGCCAACGTCCTGACTTTC. Full variable domain (missing parts from reference TRBV2 and TRBJ2-6): EPEVTQTPSHQVTQMGQEVILRCVPISNHLYFYWYRQILGQKVEFLVSFYNNEISEKSEIFDDQFSVERPDGSNFTLKIRSTKLEDSAMYFCASSDPSGSGANVLTFGAGSRLTVL.

The J gene is TRBJ2-5, the V gene TRBV6-5; 9 bases are shared with TRBD1. The CDR3 runs 15 residues. Germline V gene lookup returns CDR1 MNHEY and CDR2 SVGAGI. Trimming removed 4 bases from V and 1 base from J; junction bases left unmatched: 4. The CDR3 loop is CASSSPDRGQETQYF. CDR3 in DNA: TGTGCCAGCAGTTCACCGGACAGGGGCCAAGAGACCCAGTACTTC.

This chain links TRBV5-1 with TRBJ2-7, with unresolved D. V was cut by 3 bases and J by 0 bases, with 7 bases left in between. The CDR3 contains 13 residues. The germline V gene encodes CDR1 SGHRS and CDR2 YFSETQ. In nucleotides, the CDR3 is TGCGCCAGCAGCTCTAACAGCTCCTACGAGCAGTACTTC. As protein: CASSSNSSYEQYF.

The genes are TRBV7-9 and TRBJ2-1, with TRBD1 matching over 7 bases. With 5 bases clipped from V and 4 bases from J, the junction kept 5 bases outside the gene matches. Looked up from germline, CDR1 is SEHNR and CDR2 is FQNEAQ (reference sequence). The CDR3 loop spans 14 amino acids. CDR3 protein: CASSRDSIYNEQFF. The CDR3 nucleotides are TGTGCCAGCAGCCGGGACAGTATATACAATGAGCAGTTCTTC.

This clone appeared a few times. The chain employs TRBV27 and TRBJ1-1; a possible D gene is TRBD1 (6 bases). This CDR3 has 14 amino acids. Trimming pared 5 bases from V and 4 bases from J, leaving 14 bases between. Per the germline V gene, CDR1 is MNHEY and CDR2 is SMNVEV (reference sequence). The CDR3: CASSPHRVGTEAFF. As DNA, the CDR3 is TGTGCCAGCAGTCCACACAGGGTTGGCACTGAAGCTTTCTTT.

This clone showed up just a few times. V and J are TRBV11-2 and TRBJ2-7; 7 nucleotides align to TRBD1. The CDR3 totals 16 residues. With V trimmed by 6 bases and J by 3 bases, 14 bases remained unmatched. Germline V lookup: CDR1 SGHAT, CDR2 FQNNGV. This CDR3 reads CASRRLQGPAYYEQYF. For the CDR3, the DNA is TGTGCCAGCAGACGCCTACAGGGGCCGGCCTACTACGAGCAGTACTTC.

A note on this clone: The sample contains more than one DNA sequence encoding this CDR3. This chain joins TRBV20-1 and TRBJ2-7, with no clear D. Germline CDR1 is DFQATT and CDR2 is SNEGSKA (reference sequence). The V end was cut by 1 base, the J end by 2 bases, with 3 bases between. The CDR3 is 11 amino acids. The CDR3 reads CSARATYEQYF. Written as DNA, the CDR3 is TGCAGTGCTAGAGCCACCTACGAGCAGTACTTC.

This clone occurred a few times. This rearrangement joins TRBV5-1 to TRBJ2-1, with D perhaps matching TRBD1 (5 bases). The V gene's germline CDR1 is SGHRS and CDR2 YFSETQ. Trimming took 0 bases from V and 14 from J, leaving 9 bases between them. The CDR3 sequence is 11 residues long. The CDR3 sequence is CASSLEGFKFF. In DNA, the CDR3 is TGCGCCAGCAGCTTGGAGGGGTTCAAGTTCTTC.

This chain joins TRBV7-8 and TRBJ2-5; weak D call: TRBD2 (6 bases). The CDR3 sequence is 14 residues long. Deletions cut 1 base from V and 3 bases from J, with 9 bases between. Per germline, CDR1 SGHVS and CDR2 FQNEAQ. CDR3 sequence (DNA): TGTGCCAGCAGCTTAGGGACTAACGAAGAGACCCAGTACTTC. Translating gives CASSLGTNEETQYF.

This clone has a handful of counts. This sequence joins TRBV7-2 and TRBJ2-7; TRBD1 might be the D (5 bases). CDR1 and CDR2 from the germline V gene are SGHTA and FQGNSA. Trimming cost V 1 base and J 3 bases, with 10 bases left between them. This CDR3 has 14 residues. CDR3 residues: CASSLGQGHYEQYF. The CDR3 DNA follows: TGTGCCAGCAGCTTAGGGCAGGGTCACTACGAGCAGTACTTC.